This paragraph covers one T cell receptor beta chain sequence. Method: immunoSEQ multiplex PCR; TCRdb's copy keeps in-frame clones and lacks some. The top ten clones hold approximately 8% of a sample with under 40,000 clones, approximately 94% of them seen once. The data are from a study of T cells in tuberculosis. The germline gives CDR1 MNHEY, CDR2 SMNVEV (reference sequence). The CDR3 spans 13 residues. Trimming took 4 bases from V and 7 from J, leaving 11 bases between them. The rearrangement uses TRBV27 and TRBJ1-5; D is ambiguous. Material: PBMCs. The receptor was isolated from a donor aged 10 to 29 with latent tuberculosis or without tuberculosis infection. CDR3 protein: CASSWASGQPQHF. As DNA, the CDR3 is TGTGCCAGCAGTTGGGCCTCGGGGCAGCCCCAGCATTTT.